This passage covers 20 T cell receptor beta chains from one sample sequenced in a study of cytomegalovirus exposure and HLA in healthy donors. 13 Jbeta primers and 60 Vbeta primers were used for the PCR. The assay was immunoSEQ multiplex PCR, and TCRdb's table has in-frame clones only and misses some. The sample yields about 140,000 clones, over 60% seen once. Sequenced input: PBMCs. Source of these receptors: a male donor in good health and CMV-seronegative.

The chain has TRBV6-5 and TRBJ2-5; 8 nucleotides agree with TRBD2. CDR1 and CDR2 from the germline V gene are MNHEY and SVGAGI. J lost 5 bases, V lost 5 bases, and 4 bases had no gene match. The CDR3 spans 13 residues. The CDR3 DNA follows: TGTGCCAGCAGTCCAGCGGGAGCGGAGACCCAGTACTTC. Its translation is CASSPAGAETQYF.

This clone occurred a few times. CDR3 bases: TGTGCCAGCAGTCCGCAGTGGACTCCGCTAAATTCACCCCTCCACTTT. Protein product: CASSPQWTPLNSPLHF. The V gene is TRBV28, the J gene TRBJ1-6; no reliable D call. The length of the CDR3 is 16 residues. Germline values: CDR1 MDHEN, CDR2 SYDVKM. Trimming stripped 5 bases from V and 7 bases from J, with 18 bases between.

As for this clone: This same CDR3 is encoded by further DNA sequences in the sample. The V call is TRBV6-6, the J call TRBJ2-7, with a possible D match to TRBD1 (5 bases). CDR3 length: 14 residues. Germline loops: CDR1 MNHNY, CDR2 SVGAGI (reference sequence). V shed 0 bases and J shed 2 bases, with 8 bases lying between them. This CDR3 is CASSYSRGPYEQYF. In DNA form, the CDR3 reads TGTGCCAGCAGTTACTCTAGGGGTCCCTACGAGCAGTACTTC.

The chain uses TRBV27 and TRBJ1-1; maybe TRBD1 (5 bases). The V end lost 1 base, the J end lost 8 bases, and 11 bases lay between the germline ends. The CDR3 contains 13 residues. Germline CDR1 is MNHEY and CDR2 is SMNVEV (reference sequence). In DNA, the CDR3 is TGTGCCAGCAGTTTATGGGCAGGGAAAGAAGCTTTCTTT. It encodes CASSLWAGKEAFF.

The V gene is TRBV6-5, the J gene TRBJ2-7, with a possible D match to TRBD1 (5 bases). This CDR3 contains 13 residues. V was shortened by 0 bases and J by 4 bases, with 7 bases between the two germline ends. Germline CDR1 reads MNHEY; CDR2 reads SVGAGI. The CDR3 DNA reads as TGTGCCAGCAGTTACTCTCACAGGTACGAGCAGTACTTC. Amino acids: CASSYSHRYEQYF.

This chain joins TRBV28 and TRBJ2-4; 8 bases align to TRBD1. This CDR3 is 13 amino acids long. After removal of 8 bases from V and 0 bases from J, the junction contained 0 bases not matched to a gene. The germline gives CDR1 MDHEN, CDR2 SYDVKM. The CDR3, as DNA: TGTGCCAGCGGGACAGGAGCCAAAAACATTCAGTACTTC. Amino acids: CASGTGAKNIQYF.

This clone was detected a few times. This sequence joins TRBV5-1 and TRBJ2-7; 13 bases line up with TRBD2. V lost 1 base, J lost 6 bases, and 10 bases stayed unmatched. This CDR3 has 17 amino acids. The V gene's germline CDR1 is SGHRS and CDR2 YFSETQ. The CDR3 region is CASSLWGLAGQPREQYF. In nucleotides, the CDR3 is TGCGCCAGCAGCTTGTGGGGACTAGCGGGACAACCACGCGAGCAGTACTTC.

The chain links TRBV30 to TRBJ1-2; 9 bases agree with TRBD1. CDR3 length: 14 amino acids. CDR1 and CDR2 from the germline V gene are GTSNPN and SVGIG (reference sequence). The junction had 9 bases not matched to a gene; V was cut back by 4 bases and J by 6 bases. The CDR3 loop reads CAWTGTGPSDGYTF. CDR3 sequence (DNA): TGTGCCTGGACCGGGACAGGGCCGTCCGATGGCTACACCTTC.

The chain couples TRBV7-9 to TRBJ1-2; the match to TRBD1 covers 9 bases. Germline V lookup: CDR1 SEHNR, CDR2 FQNEAQ (reference sequence). J gave up 6 bases and V 5 bases, and 19 bases lay outside the gene matches. This CDR3 is built from 18 residues. The CDR3 region has the DNA TGTGCCAGCAGCCCCGTCCGGGACAGGGAGCCCTATGGGAATGGCTACACCTTC. Amino acids: CASSPVRDREPYGNGYTF.

This chain uses TRBV30 with TRBJ1-2; D perhaps matches TRBD1 (5 bases). This CDR3 spans 13 amino acids. Germline CDR1 GTSNPN, CDR2 SVGIG (reference sequence). Deletions cut 5 bases from V and 6 bases from J, with 16 bases between. In DNA form, the CDR3 reads TGTGCCTGGCTACGGGGGGGAGGAAATGGCTACACCTTC. It yields the protein CAWLRGGGNGYTF.

On this clone itself: Other nucleotide sequences from this sample produce the same CDR3. In nucleotides, the CDR3 is TGTGCCAGCAGCGTATCGTCGGGGCAGGGGTCCCATGATGGCTACACCTTC. It codes for CASSVSSGQGSHDGYTF. This chain uses TRBV9 with TRBJ1-2, with D tentatively TRBD1 (6 bases). Germline assignment: CDR1 SGDLS and CDR2 YYNGEE. The CDR3 is 17 amino acids. V dropped 1 base and J dropped 6 bases, with 22 bases sitting between them.

There are a few counts of this clone. The rearrangement links TRBV4-1 to TRBJ2-1, with TRBD1 matching 8 bases. Germline CDR1 and CDR2: MGHRA and YSYEKL. V trimming: 0 bases; J trimming: 7 bases; junction bases outside the gene matches: 11. The CDR3 is 17 amino acids. This chain's CDR3 is CASSQDRWQGAVNEQFF. The CDR3 DNA follows: TGCGCCAGCAGCCAAGATAGGTGGCAGGGGGCTGTGAATGAGCAGTTCTTC.

This clone was recorded a few times. The chain couples TRBV28 to TRBJ2-7; 13 bases match TRBD2. V was pared by 4 bases and J by 6 bases, with 9 bases of the junction left unmatched. Germline V gene data show CDR1 as MDHEN and CDR2 as SYDVKM. The length of the CDR3 is 16 residues. The CDR3 nucleotides are TGTGCCAGCAGTTACCTTTGGACTAGCGGGGGACGCGAGCAGTACTTC. This encodes CASSYLWTSGGREQYF.

This clone was seen only a few times. V is TRBV7-2 and J is TRBJ2-7; D gene ambiguous. CDR1 and CDR2 (germline): SGHTA, FQGNSA. V was cut by 1 base and J by 3 bases, with 7 bases left in between. CDR3 length: 13 residues. The CDR3 nucleotides are TGTGCCAGCAGCTTAGGCGTTTTCTACGAGCAGTACTTC. This translates into CASSLGVFYEQYF.

The chain employs TRBV9 and TRBJ2-7; 9 bases agree with TRBD2. Germline assignment: CDR1 SGDLS and CDR2 YYNGEE. This CDR3 contains 17 residues. J lost 7 bases, V lost 2 bases, and 16 bases had no gene match. The CDR3 reads CASSVGSAGGPLGEQYF. As DNA, the CDR3 is TGTGCCAGCAGCGTGGGGAGCGCGGGAGGGCCCTTGGGGGAGCAGTACTTC.

CDR3 region: CASSQGGSDNEQFF. CDR3 nucleotides: TGCGCCAGCAGCCAAGGAGGGTCCGACAATGAGCAGTTCTTC. The chain employs TRBV4-3 and TRBJ2-1; D might be TRBD2 (5 bases). V lost 1 base and J 5 bases, leaving 9 bases between the germline ends. The CDR3 consists of 14 residues. Germline loops: CDR1 LGHNA, CDR2 YSLEER.

The V and J genes are TRBV6-1 and TRBJ2-1, with D possibly matching TRBD1 (5 bases). Trimming left V 8 bases short and J 0 bases short, with 11 bases between. The length of the CDR3 is 14 residues. CDR1 MNHNS and CDR2 SASEGT come from the germline V gene. CDR3 in DNA: TGTGCCAGCCTCGGTGACAGCTCCTACAATGAGCAGTTCTTC. It encodes CASLGDSSYNEQFF.

This chain uses TRBV4-1 with TRBJ1-2, with 7 bases fitting TRBD1. Trimming cost V 4 bases and J 2 bases; bases outside gene matches: 7. Germline loops: CDR1 MGHRA, CDR2 YSYEKL. This CDR3 comprises 15 residues. CDR3 protein: CASSPRAGGNYGYTF. The DNA of the CDR3 is TGCGCCAGCAGCCCCCGGGCAGGGGGAAACTATGGCTACACCTTC.

V usage is TRBV19 and J usage is TRBJ2-7, with TRBD1 as a possible D gene (5 bases). V was clipped by 6 bases and J by 6 bases, with 12 bases between them. The CDR3 length is 12 residues. CDR1 is LNHDA, CDR2 SQIVND, per germline (reference sequence). The CDR3 region has the DNA TGTGCCAGTAGCAACCAGGGTCCCGAGCAGTACTTC. Its protein is CASSNQGPEQYF.

The J gene is TRBJ1-1, the V gene TRBV5-1, with D maybe TRBD1 (5 bases). CDR3 length equals 12 residues. Germline assignment: CDR1 SGHRS and CDR2 YFSETQ. Trimming took 0 bases from V and 7 from J, leaving 7 bases between them. The CDR3 bases are TGCGCCAGCAGCTTGGGGGACTTTGAAGCTTTCTTT. Translation: CASSLGDFEAFF.